Each of the 10 T cell receptor beta chains below was sequenced from the same sample in a study of cytomegalovirus exposure and HLA in healthy donors. Researchers ran the PCR with 60 Vbeta and 13 Jbeta primers. Sequencing was performed with immunoSEQ multiplex PCR; in TCRdb, only in-frame clones are kept and a portion is missing. This sample has 95,000 to 150,000 clones, with approximately 80% found just once. Material for sequencing was PBMCs. Source of these receptors: a woman aged 40 to 55 in good health and CMV-seropositive.

This clone was seen a single time. The rearrangement joins TRBV9 to TRBJ2-1; D is possibly TRBD2 (5 bases). Germline assignment: CDR1 SGDLS and CDR2 YYNGEE. V shed 4 bases and J shed 9 bases, with 14 bases lying between them. The CDR3 covers 13 residues. The CDR3 is CASSTARGSEQFF. Here the CDR3 DNA reads TGTGCCAGCAGCACCGCCCGTGGGAGTGAGCAGTTCTTC.

The chain links TRBV27 to TRBJ2-5, with a tentative D call TRBD1 (5 bases). The CDR3 sequence is 15 residues long. The germline V gene has CDR1 MNHEY and CDR2 SMNVEV (reference sequence). V was clipped by 5 bases and J by 1 base, with 14 bases between them. Here the CDR3 DNA reads TGTGCCAGCAGTCAATCTAGGGGCTCCCAAGAGACCCAGTACTTC. Translation gives CASSQSRGSQETQYF.

Only a few counts were recorded for this clone. This chain joins TRBV18 and TRBJ1-2; 11 bases line up with TRBD1. The V and J ends lost 6 bases and 2 bases, in that order; junction bases with no gene match: 11. The CDR3 runs 17 residues. Germline-derived CDR1 and CDR2 are KGHSH and LQKENI. CDR3 protein: CASSPGTGGLSNYGYTF. The CDR3 coding sequence is TGTGCCAGCTCCCCCGGGACAGGGGGGCTTTCAAACTATGGCTACACCTTC.

The gene calls are TRBV9 and TRBJ1-5, with a weak D call TRBD1 (6 bases). Deletions cut 0 bases from V and 9 bases from J, with 16 bases between. The CDR3 loop spans 15 amino acids. CDR1 and CDR2 (germline): SGDLS, YYNGEE. The CDR3 DNA reads TGTGCCAGCAGCGTAGGGCTGGGACCACAGGGGCCCCAGCATTTT. Residues: CASSVGLGPQGPQHF.

The V call is TRBV6-6, the J call TRBJ2-7; 11 bases line up with TRBD1. The CDR3 runs to 16 residues. Germline assignment: CDR1 MNHNY and CDR2 SVGAGI (reference sequence). V lost 0 bases and J lost 1; bases outside the gene matches: 2. CDR3 residues: CASSYSGTGGSYEQYF. The CDR3 region has the DNA TGTGCCAGCAGTTACTCGGGGACAGGGGGGTCCTACGAGCAGTACTTC.

The CDR3 DNA reads TGTGCCAGCAGCTTGGAAAGGGGTATGAACACTGAAGCTTTCTTT. It is translated as CASSLERGMNTEAFF. The chain joins TRBV5-4 to TRBJ1-1, with D possibly being TRBD1 (5 bases). Germline CDR1 SGHNT, CDR2 YYREEE (reference sequence). Trimming cost V 0 bases and J 0 bases, with 9 bases left between them. The CDR3 extends over 15 amino acids.

This clone was seen just once. This sequence joins TRBV6-5 and TRBJ1-1; TRBD1 is a possible D gene (6 bases). V gave up 2 bases and J gave up 5 bases, with 15 bases separating them. This CDR3 spans 15 amino acids. From germline, CDR1 is MNHEY and CDR2 SVGAGI. CDR3: CASSYGGGGRTEAFF. CDR3 DNA: TGTGCCAGCAGTTACGGCGGGGGCGGGAGGACTGAAGCTTTCTTT.

J is TRBJ2-3 and V is TRBV12-5, with unresolved D. Germline V gene lookup returns CDR1 LGHNT and CDR2 FRNRAP. The CDR3 loop spans 13 amino acids. V lost 6 bases and J lost 5, with 12 bases in between. CDR3 coding DNA: TGTGCTAGTGGCTTGACTCCGGTAGATACGCAGTATTTT. Protein product: CASGLTPVDTQYF.

The chain has TRBV30 and TRBJ2-6; D is uncertain. The germline gives CDR1 GTSNPN, CDR2 SVGIG (reference sequence). The CDR3 runs to 13 residues. Trimming removed 5 bases at V and 4 bases at J, with 9 bases between. CDR3 amino acids: CAWALMGANVLTF. As DNA, the CDR3 is TGTGCCTGGGCACTCATGGGGGCCAACGTCCTGACTTTC. Based on the CDR3 plus reference TRBV30 and TRBJ2-6, the full variable domain is SQTIHQWPATLVQPVGSPLSLECTVEGTSNPNLYWYRQAAGRGLQLLFYSVGIGQISSEVPQNLSASRPQDRQFILSSKKLLLSDSGFYLCAWALMGANVLTFGAGSRLTVL.

The gene calls are TRBV15 and TRBJ1-2; the match to TRBD1 covers 8 bases. The CDR3 spans 12 residues. The germline V gene encodes CDR1 LNHNV and CDR2 YYDKDF (reference sequence). The junction had 6 bases not matched to a gene; V was cut back by 8 bases and J by 7 bases. CDR3 sequence reads: CATGQGAGGYTF. The CDR3 bases are TGTGCCACCGGGCAGGGGGCAGGTGGCTACACCTTC.